A single sample is the source of the 30 T cell receptor beta chains below, sequenced in a study of cytomegalovirus exposure and HLA in healthy donors. Use of 60 Vbeta and 13 Jbeta primers characterized the PCR. Method: immunoSEQ multiplex PCR; TCRdb's copy keeps in-frame clones and lacks some. The sample shows approximately 120,000 clones, 76% of them seen only once. The sample taken for sequencing was PBMCs. These receptors originate from a woman in her forties or fifties in good health and CMV-seropositive.

The rearrangement uses TRBV4-3 and TRBJ1-1; no clear D. Germline CDR1 is LGHNA and CDR2 is YSLEER. The length of the CDR3 is 15 residues. Trimming removed 2 bases at V and 0 bases at J, with 10 bases between. CDR3 in amino acids: CASSQTDLLNTEAFF. DNA for the CDR3: TGCGCCAGCAGCCAAACGGACTTATTGAACACTGAAGCTTTCTTT.

On this clone itself: The junction and the germline gene differ at one end; a read error may be behind it. This sequence joins TRBV7-9 and TRBJ1-4; TRBD1 agrees at 8 bases. The CDR3 extends over 19 amino acids. Germline V CDR1 and CDR2: SEHNR, FQNEAQ (reference sequence). CDR3 sequence (DNA): TGTTCCAGCAGCAGCAGTAGACAGGGGCGTGGAGCAACTAATGAAAAACTGTTTTTT. It specifies CSSSSSRQGRGATNEKLFF.

This chain connects TRBV7-9 to TRBJ2-7, with D possibly being TRBD1 (6 bases). Trimming left V 4 bases short and J 6 bases short, with 10 bases between. The CDR3 is 12 residues long. Germline V CDR1 and CDR2: SEHNR, FQNEAQ (reference sequence). The CDR3 DNA follows: TGTGCCAGCAGCTGGGGACATTCCGAGCAGTACTTC. Its translation is CASSWGHSEQYF.

V and J are TRBV28 and TRBJ1-1; perhaps TRBD1 as D (6 bases). Germline V gives CDR1 MDHEN, CDR2 SYDVKM. V was trimmed by 8 bases and J by 3 bases, leaving 10 bases between them. The CDR3 sequence is 12 residues long. In DNA form, the CDR3 reads TGTGCCAGCCTCAGGGGTGACACTGAAGCTTTCTTT. This translates into CASLRGDTEAFF.

The J gene is TRBJ1-2, the V gene TRBV28; 7 bases are a match to TRBD1. Germline CDR1 reads MDHEN; CDR2 reads SYDVKM. The CDR3 runs 12 residues. Trimming took 10 bases from V and 3 from J; bases not matched to a gene: 5. In DNA, the CDR3 is TGTGCCACCATTGGGACAGACTATGGCTACACCTTC. It translates to CATIGTDYGYTF.

The chain carries TRBV5-4 and TRBJ2-1; D perhaps matches TRBD2 (6 bases). The germline CDR1 and CDR2 sequences are SGHNT and YYREEE (reference sequence). V dropped 0 bases and J dropped 10 bases, with 11 bases sitting between them. The CDR3 contains 13 residues. CDR3 sequence (DNA): TGTGCCAGCAGCTTGGGCGGGGATGGGGAGCAGTTCTTC. This codes for CASSLGGDGEQFF.

The chain carries TRBV7-9 and TRBJ2-7, with D possibly matching TRBD1 (6 bases). Trimming cost V 5 bases and J 4 bases, with 12 bases left between them. Germline V gene sequence: CDR1 SEHNR, CDR2 FQNEAQ (reference sequence). CDR3 length: 13 amino acids. CDR3 in DNA: TGTGCCAGCAGCCCCCAGGGGATTTACGAGCAGTACTTC. Translating gives CASSPQGIYEQYF.

This clone was counted a single time. This chain links TRBV4-3 with TRBJ2-7, with D tentatively TRBD2 (5 bases). The CDR3 loop spans 13 amino acids. Germline V gene data show CDR1 as LGHNA and CDR2 as YSLEER. V was shortened by 5 bases and J by 5 bases, with 13 bases between the two germline ends. The CDR3 region has the DNA TGCGCCAGCAGCGGAGGTATCGGAGACGAGCAGTACTTC. This gives the protein CASSGGIGDEQYF.

This chain joins TRBV7-6 and TRBJ2-6; the D gene is possibly TRBD2 (7 bases). The CDR3 has 15 amino acids. Germline CDR1 reads SGHVS; CDR2 reads FNYEAQ. Deletions cut 5 bases from V and 2 bases from J, with 10 bases between. CDR3 loop: CASSRGAPGANVLTF. The CDR3 region has the DNA TGTGCCAGCAGCCGGGGGGCCCCTGGGGCCAACGTCCTGACTTTC.

V and J are TRBV5-4 and TRBJ2-7, with D tentatively TRBD2 (5 bases). The CDR3 extends over 13 amino acids. Trimming cost V 4 bases and J 3 bases, with 11 bases left between them. Germline CDR1 reads SGHNT; CDR2 reads YYREEE (reference sequence). The CDR3 DNA reads as TGTGCCAGCAGCGCTGGACTTTTCTACGAGCAGTACTTC. This translates into CASSAGLFYEQYF. The full variable domain, rest sourced from reference TRBV5-4 and TRBJ2-7, is ETGVTQSPTHLIKTRGQQVTLRCSSQSGHNTVSWYQQALGQGPQFIFQYYREEENGRGNFPPRFSGLQFPNYSSELNVNALELDDSALYLCASSAGLFYEQYFGPGTRLTVT.

V and J are TRBV19 and TRBJ2-6, with TRBD2 as a possible D gene (6 bases). V lost 1 base, J lost 4 bases, and 23 bases lay in between. This CDR3 comprises 20 residues. Germline CDR1 and CDR2: LNHDA and SQIVND (reference sequence). This chain's CDR3 is CASSIGVGRGSSYGANVLTF. DNA of the CDR3: TGTGCCAGTAGTATAGGTGTCGGACGGGGGTCCTCTTACGGGGCCAACGTCCTGACTTTC.

The rearrangement uses TRBV5-5 and TRBJ2-1; unclear D gene. The CDR3 has 15 amino acids. The V end lost 0 bases, the J end lost 3 bases, and 10 bases lay between the germline ends. Germline values: CDR1 SGHKS, CDR2 YYEKEE (reference sequence). The CDR3 sequence: CASSLEPASYNEQFF. CDR3 bases: TGTGCCAGCAGCTTGGAGCCCGCTAGCTACAATGAGCAGTTCTTC.

Comment on this clone: The germline gene is not matched at one end of the junction; a read error may be the cause. Other DNA sequences in the sample encode the same CDR3. This chain connects TRBV14 to TRBJ1-1; D not certain. This CDR3 region has 15 residues. Germline CDR1 is SGHDN and CDR2 is FVKESK. CDR3 sequence reads: CASSHAAGPNTEAFF. The DNA for the CDR3 is TGCGCCAGCAGCCACGCCGCGGGCCCTAACACTGAAGCTTTCTTT.

The V and J genes are TRBV19 and TRBJ1-1, with D unresolved. Per the germline V gene, CDR1 is LNHDA and CDR2 is SQIVND (reference sequence). V gave up 1 base and J gave up 4 bases, with 13 bases separating them. The CDR3 runs to 15 residues. The chain's CDR3 is CASSIAHSGGTEAFF. Written as DNA, the CDR3 is TGTGCCAGTAGTATAGCCCACTCGGGTGGCACTGAAGCTTTCTTT.

This chain connects TRBV18 to TRBJ2-1; 10 bases are shared with TRBD2. In germline, CDR1 is KGHSH, CDR2 LQKENI. Unmatched junction bases numbered 6, after V lost 0 bases and J lost 7 bases. The CDR3 is 16 residues long. The CDR3 DNA reads as TGTGCCAGCTCACCACCCCGAGCGGGGGGGATGAATGAGCAGTTCTTC. Translation gives CASSPPRAGGMNEQFF.

The table lists this clone with a count of one. V is TRBV4-3 and J is TRBJ2-1; TRBD2 might be the D (5 bases). The ends were cut back, 0 bases at V and 4 bases at J, with 16 bases in the middle. The V gene's germline CDR1 is LGHNA and CDR2 YSLEER. The CDR3 extends over 17 amino acids. The DNA of the CDR3 is TGCGCCAGCAGCCAAGAGTTCGGGTGGGAGTCTTACAATGAGCAGTTCTTC. It yields the protein CASSQEFGWESYNEQFF.

This CDR3 is CASTRGATDPYEQYF. The CDR3 nucleotides read TGTGCCAGCACCCGCGGCGCGACAGATCCCTACGAGCAGTACTTC. This chain connects TRBV9 to TRBJ2-7; D might be TRBD1 (5 bases). CDR3 length: 15 residues. Looked up from germline, CDR1 is SGDLS and CDR2 is YYNGEE. Trimming stripped 6 bases from V and 2 bases from J, with 18 bases between.

The V and J genes are TRBV27 and TRBJ2-5, with a tentative D call TRBD1 (5 bases). The CDR3 contains 14 residues. Germline V gene lookup returns CDR1 MNHEY and CDR2 SMNVEV (reference sequence). V was shortened by 3 bases and J by 2 bases, with 10 bases between the two germline ends. CDR3 protein: CASSLSGYQETQYF. CDR3 coding DNA: TGTGCCAGCAGTTTGTCAGGGTATCAAGAGACCCAGTACTTC.

Details on this clone: The sample contains more than one DNA sequence encoding this CDR3. The rearrangement joins TRBV7-9 to TRBJ1-1; TRBD1 is a possible D gene (6 bases). V lost 3 bases and J 4 bases, leaving 6 bases between the germline ends. Germline loops: CDR1 SEHNR, CDR2 FQNEAQ (reference sequence). The CDR3 has 12 amino acids. CDR3 sequence reads: CASSLTGTEAFF. Written as DNA, the CDR3 is TGTGCCAGCAGCTTGACAGGCACTGAAGCTTTCTTT.

This clone was found a few times. The chain employs TRBV29-1 and TRBJ2-3, with TRBD2 as a possible D gene (5 bases). CDR1 and CDR2 from the germline V gene are SQVTM and ANQGSEA. V dropped 4 bases and J dropped 10 bases, with 18 bases sitting between them. This CDR3 has 13 amino acids. The CDR3 here is CSVGEEMYGAQYF. For the CDR3, the DNA is TGCAGCGTTGGAGAAGAGATGTACGGGGCGCAGTATTTT.

The chain employs TRBV7-2 and TRBJ2-1, with TRBD2 matching over 12 bases. Trimming at V came to 7 bases and at J to 5 bases, leaving 6 bases not matched to a gene. This CDR3 spans 15 amino acids. Germline values: CDR1 SGHTA, CDR2 FQGNSA. The CDR3 DNA is TGTGCCAGCAACGCACTAGCGGGGGGTCACAATGAGCAGTTCTTC. This gives the protein CASNALAGGHNEQFF.

The chain links TRBV4-1 to TRBJ1-2, with 9 positions matching TRBD1. CDR1 is MGHRA, CDR2 YSYEKL, per germline. V lost 3 bases, J lost 4 bases, and 6 bases stayed unmatched. The CDR3 length is 15 residues. CDR3 in amino acids: CASSHVGQGIYGYTF. The CDR3, as DNA: TGCGCCAGCAGCCACGTGGGACAGGGCATCTATGGCTACACCTTC.

Concerning this clone itself: One end of the junction varies from germline; a read error may be responsible. This sequence joins TRBV20-1 and TRBJ1-1; no firm D call. CDR1 and CDR2 (germline): DFQATT, SNEGSKA (reference sequence). The CDR3 extends over 11 amino acids. CDR3 region: CSPEANAEAFF. DNA for the CDR3: TGCAGTCCCGAAGCGAACGCTGAAGCTTTCTTT.

The rearrangement links TRBV19 to TRBJ1-2; D is uncertain. V dropped 4 bases and J dropped 4 bases, with 13 bases sitting between them. Per germline, CDR1 LNHDA and CDR2 SQIVND (reference sequence). The CDR3 is 14 amino acids. CDR3 sequence: CASSSPGRTYGYTF. The DNA for the CDR3 is TGTGCCAGTAGTAGCCCGGGAAGGACCTATGGCTACACCTTC.

There are a few counts of this clone. V usage is TRBV5-1 and J usage is TRBJ1-1, with 8 bases aligning to TRBD1. The CDR3 spans 15 residues. Germline assignment: CDR1 SGHRS and CDR2 YFSETQ. V shed 4 bases and J 3 bases; nucleotides not matched to a gene: 8. This CDR3 reads CASSSGQGGYTEAFF. As DNA, the CDR3 is TGCGCCAGCAGCAGCGGACAGGGTGGTTACACTGAAGCTTTCTTT. Together with reference TRBV5-1 and TRBJ1-1, the CDR3 gives the full variable domain: KAGVTQTPRYLIKTRGQQVTLSCSPISGHRSVSWYQQTPGQGLQFLFEYFSETQRNKGNFPGRFSGRQFSNSRSEMNVSTLELGDSALYLCASSSGQGGYTEAFFGQGTRLTVV.

The chain joins TRBV7-6 to TRBJ2-2; TRBD1 matches at 7 bases. V lost 1 base and J lost 6; bases outside the gene matches: 8. The CDR3 sequence is 16 residues long. Germline CDR1 SGHVS, CDR2 FNYEAQ. The CDR3 sequence: CASSLGSTGRSGELFF. CDR3 in DNA: TGTGCCAGCAGCTTAGGGTCGACAGGGAGATCCGGGGAGCTGTTTTTT.

V is TRBV5-1 and J is TRBJ2-3; D ambiguous. The CDR3 covers 15 residues. Trimming pared 5 bases from V and 1 base from J, leaving 14 bases between. The germline V gene encodes CDR1 SGHRS and CDR2 YFSETQ. This chain's CDR3 is CASRISRSGTDTQYF. CDR3 DNA: TGCGCCAGCAGGATATCGAGGAGCGGCACAGATACGCAGTATTTT.

As concerns this clone: At one of its ends the junction is not consistent with the germline gene, which may arise from a read error. Other nucleotide sequences in the sample specify the same CDR3. The chain recombines TRBV7-9 with TRBJ1-2; no clear D gene. CDR1 SEHNR and CDR2 FQNEAQ come from the germline V gene (reference sequence). The CDR3 extends over 12 amino acids. The CDR3 bases are TGTGCCAGCAGCTCGCTCGGGGTAGGCTACACCTTT. Translating it yields CASSSLGVGYTF.

Of note for this clone: Its ends do not fully match the called genes, so a read error is possible. V and J are TRBV7-9 and TRBJ2-7; 10 bases match TRBD2. The germline CDR1 and CDR2 sequences are SEHNR and FQNEAQ (reference sequence). CDR3 length: 15 residues. The CDR3 loop is CSSSSSGLAVYEQYF. The DNA of the CDR3 is TGTTCCAGCAGCTCCTCCGGACTAGCGGTCTACGAGCAGTACTTC.

The V call is TRBV15, the J call TRBJ2-5, with D possibly matching TRBD2 (6 bases). This CDR3 region has 15 residues. The V and J ends lost 1 base and 1 base respectively, with 10 bases between them. The germline V gene has CDR1 LNHNV and CDR2 YYDKDF (reference sequence). The chain's CDR3 is CATSRGGDPQETQYF. CDR3 DNA: TGTGCCACCAGCAGAGGGGGGGACCCCCAAGAGACCCAGTACTTC.